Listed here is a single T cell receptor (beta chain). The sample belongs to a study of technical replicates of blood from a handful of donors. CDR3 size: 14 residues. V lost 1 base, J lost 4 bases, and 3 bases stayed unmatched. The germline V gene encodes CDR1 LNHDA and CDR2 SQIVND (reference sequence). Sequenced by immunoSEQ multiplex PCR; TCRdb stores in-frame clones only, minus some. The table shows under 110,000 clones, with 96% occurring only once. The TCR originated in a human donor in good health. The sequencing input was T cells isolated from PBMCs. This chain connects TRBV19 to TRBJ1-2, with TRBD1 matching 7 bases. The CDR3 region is CASSIVGGGYGYTF. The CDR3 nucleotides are TGTGCCAGTAGTATAGTAGGGGGCGGCTATGGCTACACCTTC. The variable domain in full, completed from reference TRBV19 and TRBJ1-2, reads DGGITQSPKYLFRKEGQNVTLSCEQNLNHDAMYWYRQDPGQGLRLIYYSQIVNDFQKGDIAEGYSVSREKKESFPLTVTSAQKNPTAFYLCASSIVGGGYGYTFGSGTRLTVV.